The 5 T cell receptor beta chains below were found in one sample sequenced in a study of blood T cells in healthy people across ages. A second PCR of 7 to 11 cycles used a sample-barcoded 5' primer and a J-beta primer mix. Each CDR3 protein is one row after TCRdb ran MiXCR on the 5' RACE reads. The data contain 750,000 or so distinct CDR3 sequences, roughly 25% of them singletons. This sample was also put to use in a study of T cells of mothers and their children.

Specimen: blood. The receptors come from a boy under 18 in good health.

The chain employs TRBV5-1 and TRBJ1-1; D possibly corresponds to TRBD1 (5 bases). The CDR3 consists of 15 residues. Trimming removed 0 bases from V and 9 bases from J, with 18 bases in between. The germline V gene has CDR1 SGHRS and CDR2 YFSETQ. The CDR3 protein is CASSLDRPAKGKAFF. CDR3 coding DNA: TGCGCCAGCAGCTTGGATAGACCCGCGAAGGGGAAAGCTTTCTTT. Filled out from reference TRBV5-1 and TRBJ1-1, the complete variable domain reads KAGVTQTPRYLIKTRGQQVTLSCSPISGHRSVSWYQQTPGQGLQFLFEYFSETQRNKGNFPGRFSGRQFSNSRSEMNVSTLELGDSALYLCASSLDRPAKGKAFFGQGTRLTVV.

The chain recombines TRBV21-1 with TRBJ1-2; the tabulated D call, TRBD1, remains unverified against the DNA. TRBV21-1 is a recognized pseudogene. The length of the CDR3 is 14 residues. CDR3 coding DNA: TGTGCCAGCAGCAAAGTGGACAGGATCAATGGCTACACCTTC. Protein: CASSKVDRINGYTF.

The rearrangement links TRBV24-1 to TRBJ2-5; 8 bases are shared with TRBD2. The J segment lost 5 bases and the V segment lost 3 bases, leaving 4 bases of the junction unmatched. In germline, CDR1 is KGHDR, CDR2 SFDVKD. The CDR3 covers 14 residues. CDR3 residues: CATSDRAGVETQYF. The CDR3 DNA follows: TGTGCCACCAGTGATCGAGCGGGGGTGGAGACCCAGTACTTC.

V gene TRBV7-2 combines with J gene TRBJ2-5, with D possibly being TRBD2 (5 bases). Germline V lookup: CDR1 SGHTA, CDR2 FQGNSA. CDR3 size: 15 residues. Trimming pared 8 bases from V and 2 bases from J, leaving 18 bases between. CDR3 sequence: CASALGQRVQETQYF. Here the CDR3 DNA reads TGTGCCAGCGCGTTGGGCCAGAGGGTTCAAGAGACCCAGTACTTC.

This clonotype has only a few counts. It is unclear where the CDR3 begins or ends on the DNA, so no DNA is shown, and the CDR3 is as TCRdb lists it. This sequence joins TRBV2 and TRBJ2-2. Germline V CDR1 and CDR2: SNHLY, FYNNEI. The CDR3 spans 13 amino acids, including both terminal residues. This CDR3 reads CASSDFGNGELFF.